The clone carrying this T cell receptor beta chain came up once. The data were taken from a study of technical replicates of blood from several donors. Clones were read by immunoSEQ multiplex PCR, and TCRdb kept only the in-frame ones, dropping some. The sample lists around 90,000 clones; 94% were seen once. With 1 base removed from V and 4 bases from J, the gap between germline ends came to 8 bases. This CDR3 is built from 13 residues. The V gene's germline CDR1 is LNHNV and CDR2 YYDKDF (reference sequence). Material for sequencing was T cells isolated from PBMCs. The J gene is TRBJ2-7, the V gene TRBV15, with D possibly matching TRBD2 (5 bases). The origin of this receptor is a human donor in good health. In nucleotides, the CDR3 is TGTGCCACCAGCAGAGTTGAGGGTTACGAGCAGTACTTC. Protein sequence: CATSRVEGYEQYF.